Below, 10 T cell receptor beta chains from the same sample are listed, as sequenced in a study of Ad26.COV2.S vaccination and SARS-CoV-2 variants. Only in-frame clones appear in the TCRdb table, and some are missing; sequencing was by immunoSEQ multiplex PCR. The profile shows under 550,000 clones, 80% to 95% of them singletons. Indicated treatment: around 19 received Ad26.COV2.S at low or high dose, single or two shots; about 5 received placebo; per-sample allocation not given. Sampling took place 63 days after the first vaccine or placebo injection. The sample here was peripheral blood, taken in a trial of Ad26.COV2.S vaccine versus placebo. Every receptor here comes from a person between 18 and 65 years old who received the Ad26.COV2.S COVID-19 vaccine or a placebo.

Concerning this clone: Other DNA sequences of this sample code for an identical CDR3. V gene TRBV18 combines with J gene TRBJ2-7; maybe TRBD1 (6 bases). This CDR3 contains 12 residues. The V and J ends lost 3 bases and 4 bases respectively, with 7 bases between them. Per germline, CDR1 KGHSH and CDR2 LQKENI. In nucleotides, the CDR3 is TGTGCCAGCTCACCCAGGGGATACGAGCAGTACTTC. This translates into CASSPRGYEQYF.

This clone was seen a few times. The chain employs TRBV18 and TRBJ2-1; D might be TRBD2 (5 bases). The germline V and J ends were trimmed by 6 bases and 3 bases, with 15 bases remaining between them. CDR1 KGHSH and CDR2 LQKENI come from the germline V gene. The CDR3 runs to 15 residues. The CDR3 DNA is TGTGCCAGCTCTCCTTCTAGCACCCTCTACAATGAGCAGTTCTTC. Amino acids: CASSPSSTLYNEQFF.

CDR3 nucleotides: TGTGCCAGCAGACAGGGATGCTCTCGCCGACGGGGTGGTGAAAAACTGTTTTTT. This encodes CASRQGCSRRRGGEKLFF. The genes are TRBV3-1 (or the pseudogene TRBV3-2) and TRBJ1-4, with D possibly matching TRBD1 (6 bases). Germline-derived CDR1 and CDR2 are LGHDT and YNNKEL (reference sequence). The length of the CDR3 is 18 residues. Trimming shortened V by 6 bases and J by 7 bases, and 27 bases separated the two germline ends.

The CDR3 loop reads CASSFWDNKETEAFF. Written as DNA, the CDR3 is TGTGCCAGCAGCTTCTGGGACAATAAGGAGACTGAAGCTTTCTTT. The V call is TRBV7-2, the J call TRBJ1-1; TRBD1 is a possible D gene (6 bases). The germline V and J ends were trimmed by 3 bases and 5 bases, with 16 bases remaining between them. The CDR3 runs 15 residues. CDR1 and CDR2 from the germline V gene are SGHTA and FQGNSA.

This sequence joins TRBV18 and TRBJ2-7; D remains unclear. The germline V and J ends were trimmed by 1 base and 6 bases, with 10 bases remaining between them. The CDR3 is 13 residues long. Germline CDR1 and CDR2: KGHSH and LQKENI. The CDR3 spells CASSPLSGSEQYF. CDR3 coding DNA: TGTGCCAGCTCACCACTTTCCGGATCCGAGCAGTACTTC.

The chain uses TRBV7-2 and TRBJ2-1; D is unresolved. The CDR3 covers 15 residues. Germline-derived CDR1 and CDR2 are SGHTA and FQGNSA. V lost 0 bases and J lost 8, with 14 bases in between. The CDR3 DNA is TGTGCCAGCAGCTTAGCGGCGTCAACCATTGATGAGCAGTTCTTC. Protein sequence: CASSLAASTIDEQFF.

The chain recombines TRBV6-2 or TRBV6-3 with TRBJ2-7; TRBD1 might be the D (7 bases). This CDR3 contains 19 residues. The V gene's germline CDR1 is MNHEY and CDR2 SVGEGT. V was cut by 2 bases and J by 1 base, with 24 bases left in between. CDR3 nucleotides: TGTGCCAGCAGTTACCCCGGGGGATCGGTTGGGACAGTGTCCTACGAGCAGTACTTC. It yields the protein CASSYPGGSVGTVSYEQYF.

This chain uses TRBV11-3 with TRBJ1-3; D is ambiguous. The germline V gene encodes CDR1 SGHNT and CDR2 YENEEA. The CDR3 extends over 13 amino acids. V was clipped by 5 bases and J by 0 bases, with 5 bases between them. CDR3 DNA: TGTGCCAGCAGCGGATCCTCTGGAAACACCATATATTTT. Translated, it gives CASSGSSGNTIYF.

The CDR3 coding sequence is TGTGCCACCAGCAGAGACGGGAGGGCCGCAGATACGCAGTATTTT. This translates into CATSRDGRAADTQYF. The chain joins TRBV15 to TRBJ2-3, with 8 bases identical to TRBD2. The CDR3 is 15 amino acids. Germline CDR1 LNHNV, CDR2 YYDKDF (reference sequence). J gave up 4 bases and V 0 bases, and 3 bases lay outside the gene matches.

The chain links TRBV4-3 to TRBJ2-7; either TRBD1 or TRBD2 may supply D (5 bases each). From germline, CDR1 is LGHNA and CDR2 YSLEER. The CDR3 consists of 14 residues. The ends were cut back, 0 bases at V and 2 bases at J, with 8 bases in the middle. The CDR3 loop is CASSQDPGPYEQYF. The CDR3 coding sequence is TGCGCCAGCAGCCAAGATCCGGGACCCTACGAGCAGTACTTC.